Included here is one T cell receptor beta chain sequence, with context. No antigen is known for it. It has no much larger one-base neighbor in the sample; base qualities were not kept. One collaborating source in Seattle enrolled patients while the patients were actively infected and followed the patients over time throughout the course of disease. Each collaborating institution followed its own protocols to collect whole blood in K2EDTA tubes. For TCRbeta analysis, collaborators shipped samples in one of three forms: frozen whole blood, isolated PBMCs, or DNA extracted from either of those sample types. Via the germline V gene (reference sequence), CDR1 is LGHDT and CDR2 YNNKEL. The CDR3 goes from the cysteine to the phenylalanine over 16 residues. Only the CDR3 DNA is retained, 48 bases long and in frame from the first base. Here V drops 2 bases and J drops 5 bases, and the junction holds 5 bases not matched to any gene.

This sample is part of a study of blood T cell repertoires in COVID-19 (dated by TCRdb to 2018 to 2021). In terms of the full investigation: Samples covering the acute and convalescent phases of COVID-19 were provided by collaborators in the United States, Italy and Spain. The material from the prospective study consisted of cDNA or gDNA derived from T cells, B-cell-depleted T cells, or PBMCs. Subjects who had been exposed to COVID-19, were actively infected with it, or had recovered from it provided the deeply sampled blood TCRbeta repertoires that made up the dataset. The repertoires were made available in a free public database intended to serve as a resource for research on the immune response to SARS-CoV-2. Samples came from the ongoing ImmuneRACE study (first 160 participants) plus 1,254 subjects from 6 global collaborators. Nearly every sample came with metadata listing a de-identified subject ID, COVID-19 status, age in years and sex. Where available, HLA class I and class II types were taken from metadata supplied by the sample provider and were not determined by assay-based typing.

The immunoSEQ Assay, a bias-controlled multiplex PCR, was used to amplify TCRbeta CDR3 regions from genomic DNA. On the authors' methods: Within the assay, amplification of reference gene primers was used to estimate how many nucleated cells each sample contained. To quantify the absolute abundance of each unique TCRbeta CDR3 rearrangement, sequence reads were collapsed and filtered. For each sample, productive Simpson clonality was calculated as the square root of Simpson's diversity index across productive rearrangements. This is the immuneACCESS table as TCRdb keeps it, with only in-frame sequences that have V and J called. A part of the clones is gone; compared with another copy, unresolved V genes explain less than half, and the rest is unexplained. V and J calls and clone size follow that table, whereas D and trimming were derived from the DNA. A total of roughly 57,000 clones appear in this sample, 85% to 90% of them only once. The ten largest clonotypes hold approximately 6% of the sample.

General study outcomes and caveats: Clinical and demographic metadata were provided uncurated, with the amount varying by source and participant.

The sequence was obtained from a woman between 55 and 75 years old with COVID-19, enrolled during active disease. The sample comprised peripheral blood. The sequence joins TRBV3-1 (or the pseudogene TRBV3-2) to TRBJ2-2; 10 of the junction bases match TRBD2. The DNA is as follows: TGTGCCAGCAGCCAACAACCACTAGCGGGAACCGGGGAGCTGTTTTTT. Its protein is CASSQQPLAGTGELFF.